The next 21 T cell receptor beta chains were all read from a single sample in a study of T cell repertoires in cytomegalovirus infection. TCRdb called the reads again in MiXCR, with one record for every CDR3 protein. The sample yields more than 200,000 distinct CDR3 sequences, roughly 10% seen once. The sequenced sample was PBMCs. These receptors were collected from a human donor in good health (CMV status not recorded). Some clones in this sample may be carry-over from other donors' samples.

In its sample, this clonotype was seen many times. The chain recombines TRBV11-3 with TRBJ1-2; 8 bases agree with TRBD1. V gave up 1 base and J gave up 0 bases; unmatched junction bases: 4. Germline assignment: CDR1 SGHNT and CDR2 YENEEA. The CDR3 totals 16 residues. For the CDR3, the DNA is TGTGCCAGCAGCTTAGGATCGACAGGGGCTAACTATGGCTACACCTTC. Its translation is CASSLGSTGANYGYTF.

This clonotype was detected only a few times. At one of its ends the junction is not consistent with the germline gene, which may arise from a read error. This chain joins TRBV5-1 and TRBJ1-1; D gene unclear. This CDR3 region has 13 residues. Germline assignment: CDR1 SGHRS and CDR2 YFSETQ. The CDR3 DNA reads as TGCGCCAGCAGTCCACTGGGGAACGCTGAAGCTTTCTTT. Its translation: CASSPLGNAEAFF.

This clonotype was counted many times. The CDR3 region is CASSFPGGGQETQYF. The CDR3 DNA reads as TGTGCCAGCAGCTTTCCCGGGGGGGGGCAAGAGACCCAGTACTTC. This rearrangement joins TRBV7-2 to TRBJ2-5; TRBD2 matches at 8 bases. CDR1 is SGHTA, CDR2 FQGNSA, per germline. The ends lost 3 bases at V and 2 bases at J; junction bases unmatched: 5. This CDR3 region has 15 residues.

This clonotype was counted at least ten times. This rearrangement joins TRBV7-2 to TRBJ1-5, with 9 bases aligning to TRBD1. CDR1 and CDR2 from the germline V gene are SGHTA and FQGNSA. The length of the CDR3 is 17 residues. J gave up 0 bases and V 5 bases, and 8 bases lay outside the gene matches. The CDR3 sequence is CASSPGWGQGSNQPQHF. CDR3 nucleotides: TGTGCCAGCAGCCCAGGTTGGGGACAGGGTAGCAATCAGCCCCAGCATTTT.

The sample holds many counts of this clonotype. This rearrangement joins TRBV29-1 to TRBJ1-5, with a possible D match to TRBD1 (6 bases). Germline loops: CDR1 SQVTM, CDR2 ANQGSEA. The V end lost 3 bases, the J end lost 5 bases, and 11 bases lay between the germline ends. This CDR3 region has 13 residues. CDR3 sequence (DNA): TGCAGCGTTGAGTATAACAGGGATCAGCCCCAGCATTTT. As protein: CSVEYNRDQPQHF.

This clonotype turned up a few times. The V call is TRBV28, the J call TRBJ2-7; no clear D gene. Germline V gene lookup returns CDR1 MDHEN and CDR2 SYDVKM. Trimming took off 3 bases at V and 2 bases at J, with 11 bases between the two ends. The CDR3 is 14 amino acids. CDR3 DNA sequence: TGTGCCAGCAGTTTTAATCCTACTACCTACGAGCAGTACTTC. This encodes CASSFNPTTYEQYF.

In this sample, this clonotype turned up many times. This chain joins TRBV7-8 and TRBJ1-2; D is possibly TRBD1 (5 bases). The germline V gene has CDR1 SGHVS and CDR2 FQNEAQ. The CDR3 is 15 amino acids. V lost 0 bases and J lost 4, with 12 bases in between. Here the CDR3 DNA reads TGTGCCAGCAGCTTAGCGAGGGGCGATGGCTATGGCTACACCTTC. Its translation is CASSLARGDGYGYTF.

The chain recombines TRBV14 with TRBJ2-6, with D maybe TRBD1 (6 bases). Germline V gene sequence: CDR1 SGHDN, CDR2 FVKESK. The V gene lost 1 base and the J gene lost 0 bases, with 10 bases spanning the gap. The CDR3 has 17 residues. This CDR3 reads CASSQVGAASGANVLTF. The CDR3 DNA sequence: TGTGCCAGCAGCCAAGTGGGGGCCGCCTCTGGGGCCAACGTCCTGACTTTC. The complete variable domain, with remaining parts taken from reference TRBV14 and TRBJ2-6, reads EAGVTQFPSHSVIEKGQTVTLRCDPISGHDNLYWYRRVMGKEIKFLLHFVKESKQDESGMPNNRFLAERTGGTYSTLKVQPAELEDSGVYFCASSQVGAASGANVLTFGAGSRLTVL.

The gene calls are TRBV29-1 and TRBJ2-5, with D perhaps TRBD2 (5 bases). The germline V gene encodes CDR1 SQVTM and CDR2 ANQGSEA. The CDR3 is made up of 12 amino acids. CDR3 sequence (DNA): TGCACTTTTGTCGGGGATGGGGAGACCCAGTACTTC. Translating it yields CTFVGDGETQYF.

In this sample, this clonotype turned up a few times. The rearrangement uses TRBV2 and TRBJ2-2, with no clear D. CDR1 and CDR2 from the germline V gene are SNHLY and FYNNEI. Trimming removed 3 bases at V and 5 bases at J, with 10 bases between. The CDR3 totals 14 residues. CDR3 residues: CASSDIGITGELFF. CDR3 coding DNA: TGTGCCAGCAGTGATATTGGGATAACCGGGGAGCTGTTTTTT.

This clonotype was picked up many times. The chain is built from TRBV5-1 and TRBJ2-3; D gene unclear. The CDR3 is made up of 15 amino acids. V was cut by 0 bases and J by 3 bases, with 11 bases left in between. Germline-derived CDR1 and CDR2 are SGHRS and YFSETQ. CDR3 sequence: CASSLDGVRTDTQYF. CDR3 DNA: TGCGCCAGCAGCTTGGATGGAGTGAGGACAGATACGCAGTATTTT.

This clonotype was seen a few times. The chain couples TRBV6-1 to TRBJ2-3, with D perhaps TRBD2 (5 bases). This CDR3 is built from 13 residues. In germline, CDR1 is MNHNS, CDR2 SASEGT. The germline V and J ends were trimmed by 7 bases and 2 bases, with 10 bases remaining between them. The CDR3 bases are TGTGCCAGCAAGACTATTTACACAGATACGCAGTATTTT. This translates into CASKTIYTDTQYF.

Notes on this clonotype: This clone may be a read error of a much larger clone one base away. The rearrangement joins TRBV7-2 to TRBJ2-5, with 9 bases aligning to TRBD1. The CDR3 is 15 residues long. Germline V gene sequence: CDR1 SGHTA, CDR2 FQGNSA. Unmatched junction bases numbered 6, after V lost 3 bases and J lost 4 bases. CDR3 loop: CASSFDRGWSETQYF. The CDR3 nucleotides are TGTGCCAGCAGCTTCGACAGGGGGTGGTCAGAGACCCAGTACTTC. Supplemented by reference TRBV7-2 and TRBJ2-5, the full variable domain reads GAGVSQSPSNKVTEKGKDVELRCDPISGHTALYWYRQSLGQGLEFLIYFQGNSAPDKSGLPSDRFSAERTGGSVSTLTIQRTQQEDSAVYLCASSFDRGWSETQYFGPGTRLLVL.

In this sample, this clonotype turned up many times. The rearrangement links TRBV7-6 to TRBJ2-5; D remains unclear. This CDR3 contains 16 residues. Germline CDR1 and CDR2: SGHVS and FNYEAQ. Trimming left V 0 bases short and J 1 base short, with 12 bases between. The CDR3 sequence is CASSLAVGNAQETQYF. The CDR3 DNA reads TGTGCCAGCAGCTTAGCCGTCGGCAATGCCCAAGAGACCCAGTACTTC.

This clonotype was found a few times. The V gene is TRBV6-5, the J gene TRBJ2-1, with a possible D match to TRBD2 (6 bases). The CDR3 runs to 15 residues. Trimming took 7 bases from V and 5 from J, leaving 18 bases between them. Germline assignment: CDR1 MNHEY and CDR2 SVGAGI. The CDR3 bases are TGTGCCAGCACCATCGAGGGAGGCCCCCACAATGAGCAGTTCTTC. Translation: CASTIEGGPHNEQFF.

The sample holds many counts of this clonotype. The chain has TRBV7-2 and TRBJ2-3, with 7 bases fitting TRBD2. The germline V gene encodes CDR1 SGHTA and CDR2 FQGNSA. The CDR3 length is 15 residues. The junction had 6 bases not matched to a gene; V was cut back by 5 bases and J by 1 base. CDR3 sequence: CASSTGLGGTDTQYF. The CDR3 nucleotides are TGTGCCAGCAGCACCGGACTAGGTGGCACAGATACGCAGTATTTT.

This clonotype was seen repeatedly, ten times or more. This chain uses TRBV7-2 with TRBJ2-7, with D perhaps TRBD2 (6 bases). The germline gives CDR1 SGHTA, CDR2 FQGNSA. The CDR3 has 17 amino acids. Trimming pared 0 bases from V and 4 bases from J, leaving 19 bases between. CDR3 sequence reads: CASSLARLAPKSYEQYF. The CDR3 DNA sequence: TGTGCCAGCAGCTTAGCCCGGCTAGCGCCTAAGAGTTACGAGCAGTACTTC.

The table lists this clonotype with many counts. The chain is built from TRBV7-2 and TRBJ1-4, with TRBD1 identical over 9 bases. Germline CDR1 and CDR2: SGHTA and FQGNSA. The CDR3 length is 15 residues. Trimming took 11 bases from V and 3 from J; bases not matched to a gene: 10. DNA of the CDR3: TGTGCCGTCCCAACAGGGGGCTCATCTAATGAAAAACTGTTTTTT. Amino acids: CAVPTGGSSNEKLFF. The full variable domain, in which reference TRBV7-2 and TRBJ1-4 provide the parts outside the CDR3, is GAGVSQSPSNKVTEKGKDVELRCDPISGHTALYWYRQSLGQGLEFLIYFQGNSAPDKSGLPSDRFSAERTGGSVSTLTIQRTQQEDSAVYLCAVPTGGSSNEKLFFGSGTQLSVL.

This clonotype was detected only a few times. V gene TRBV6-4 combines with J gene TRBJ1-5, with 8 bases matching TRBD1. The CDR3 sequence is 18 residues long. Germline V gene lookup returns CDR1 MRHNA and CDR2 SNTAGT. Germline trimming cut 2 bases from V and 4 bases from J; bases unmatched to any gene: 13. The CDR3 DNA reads TGTGCCAGCAGTGACGGGGCAGGACAGGGTGTTAAAAATCAGCCCCAGCATTTT. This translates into CASSDGAGQGVKNQPQHF.

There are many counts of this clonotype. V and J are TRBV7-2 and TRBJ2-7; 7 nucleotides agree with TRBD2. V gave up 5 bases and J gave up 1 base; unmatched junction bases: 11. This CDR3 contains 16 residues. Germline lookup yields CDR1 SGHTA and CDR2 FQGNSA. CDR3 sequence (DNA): TGTGCCAGCAGCCCAGGAGCGGGGCGTGTTTCCTACGAGCAGTACTTC. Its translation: CASSPGAGRVSYEQYF.

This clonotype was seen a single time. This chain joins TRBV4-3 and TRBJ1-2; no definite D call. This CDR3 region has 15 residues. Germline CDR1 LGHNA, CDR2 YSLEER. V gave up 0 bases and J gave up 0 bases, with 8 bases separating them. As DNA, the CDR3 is TGCGCCAGCAGCCAAGAGAGCCTCACTAACTATGGCTACACCTTC. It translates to CASSQESLTNYGYTF.